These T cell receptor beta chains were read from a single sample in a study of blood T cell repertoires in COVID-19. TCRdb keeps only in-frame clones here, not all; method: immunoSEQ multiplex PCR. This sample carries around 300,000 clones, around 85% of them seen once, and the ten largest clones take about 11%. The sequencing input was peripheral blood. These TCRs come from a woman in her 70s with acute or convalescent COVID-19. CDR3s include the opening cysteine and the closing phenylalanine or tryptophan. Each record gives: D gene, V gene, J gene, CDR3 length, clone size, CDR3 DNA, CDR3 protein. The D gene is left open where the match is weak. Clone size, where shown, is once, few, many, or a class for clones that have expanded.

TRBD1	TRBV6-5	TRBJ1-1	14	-	TGTGCCAGCAGCCGAAGACAGGGAGAGACTGAAGCTTTCTTT	CASSRRQGETEAFF
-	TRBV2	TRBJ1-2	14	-	TGTGCCAGCAGTGGGGCCACAGGCCTAAGTGGCTACACCTTC	CASSGATGLSGYTF
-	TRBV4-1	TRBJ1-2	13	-	TGCGCCAGCAGCCAGACTGCTAACTATGGCTACACCTTC	CASSQTANYGYTF
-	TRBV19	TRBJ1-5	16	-	TGTGCCAGTAGGTCCGGGACCCGGGGGGACAATCAGCCCCAGCATTTT	CASRSGTRGDNQPQHF
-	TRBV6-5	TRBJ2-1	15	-	TGTGCCAGCAGGGGGGACACATCGTCGGTAAATGAGCAGTTCTTC	CASRGDTSSVNEQFF
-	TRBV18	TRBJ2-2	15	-	TGTGCCAGCTCACTGCAGAAGCGGGACACCGGGGAGCTGTTTTTT	CASSLQKRDTGELFF
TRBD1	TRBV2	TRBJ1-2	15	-	TGTGCCAGCAGCGAACCGGGGGACAGGGTCTTTGGCTACACCTTC	CASSEPGDRVFGYTF
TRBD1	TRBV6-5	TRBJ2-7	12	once	TGTGCCAGCAGCCGACAGGGTCTGGAGCAGTACTTC	CASSRQGLEQYF
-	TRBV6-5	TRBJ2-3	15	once	TGTGCCAGCAGCCTCCGCCCCAGGGGCACAGATACGCAGTATTTT	CASSLRPRGTDTQYF
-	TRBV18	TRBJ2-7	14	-	TGTGCCAGCTCACCACAGGGGGACAACTACGAGCAGTACTTC	CASSPQGDNYEQYF
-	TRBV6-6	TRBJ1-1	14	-	TGTGCCAGCAGTTACTTGGGCCCGAACACTGAAGCTTTCTTT	CASSYLGPNTEAFF
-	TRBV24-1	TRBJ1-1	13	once	TGTGCCACCAGTGAGCCAGGGTACACTGAAGCTTTCTTT	CATSEPGYTEAFF
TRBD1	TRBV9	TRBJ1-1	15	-	TGTGCCAGCAGCGATCGGACAGGGGCGGCCACTGAAGCTTTCTTT	CASSDRTGAATEAFF
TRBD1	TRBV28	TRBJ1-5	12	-	TGTGCCGGTCAGGGGGCAGGTCAGCCCCAGCATTTT	CAGQGAGQPQHF
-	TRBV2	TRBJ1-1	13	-	TGTGCCAGCAGTGAATACCCGGTCACTGAAGCTTTCTTT	CASSEYPVTEAFF
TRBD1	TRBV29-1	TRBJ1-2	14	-	TGCAGCGTGTTTGACAGGGGAACTAACTATGGCTACACCTTC	CSVFDRGTNYGYTF
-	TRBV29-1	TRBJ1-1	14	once	TGCAGCGTTGTCCCCTTTACAGGGAACACTGAAGCTTTCTTT	CSVVPFTGNTEAFF
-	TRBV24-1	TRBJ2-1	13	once	TGTGCCACCAAGGCCCCGCGGAACAATGAGCAGTTCTTC	CATKAPRNNEQFF
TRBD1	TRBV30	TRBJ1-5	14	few	TGTGCCTGGAAGGGACAGGGGCTGGGTCAGCCCCAGCATTTT	CAWKGQGLGQPQHF
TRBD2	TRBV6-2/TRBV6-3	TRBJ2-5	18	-	TGTGCCAGCAGTTACCTAGAAATTGGACTAGCGGGGGGGGAGACCCAGTACTTC	CASSYLEIGLAGGETQYF
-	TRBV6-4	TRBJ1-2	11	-	TGTGCCAGCAGTGACCGTGGCGGCTACACCTTC	CASSDRGGYTF
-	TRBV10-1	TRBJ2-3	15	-	TGCGCCAGCAGTGAGCGGGGGGCGCTTCCAGATACGCAGTATTTT	CASSERGALPDTQYF
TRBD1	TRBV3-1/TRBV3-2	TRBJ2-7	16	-	TGTGCCAGCAGCCTCGGAACCGGGACAGGGACTTACGAGCAGTACTTC	CASSLGTGTGTYEQYF
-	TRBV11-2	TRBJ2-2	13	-	TGTGCCAGCAGCTTTTCGGGCACCGGGGAGCTGTTTTTT	CASSFSGTGELFF
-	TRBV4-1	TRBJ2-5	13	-	TGCGCCAGCAGCCAAGTCCGGGGAGAGACCCAGTACTTC	CASSQVRGETQYF